The source of this T cell receptor (beta chain) is a study of technical replicates of blood from a few donors. Some clones are missing from TCRdb's copy, which holds only in-frame ones; the method was immunoSEQ multiplex PCR. This sample has roughly 72,000 clones, with about 92% found just once. CDR1 is SGDLS and CDR2 is YYNGEE in the germline V gene. V was shortened by 2 bases and J by 4 bases, with 12 bases between the two germline ends. The CDR3 has 14 residues. This TCR came from a human donor in good health. Sequenced: T cells isolated from PBMCs. This chain connects TRBV9 to TRBJ1-2, with D maybe TRBD1 (6 bases). This chain's CDR3 is CASSVGRDIYGYTF. The CDR3 nucleotides are TGTGCCAGCAGCGTGGGCCGGGACATCTATGGCTACACCTTC.